These T cell receptor beta chains were read from a single sample in a study of cytomegalovirus exposure and HLA in healthy donors. TCRdb's table, derived via immunoSEQ multiplex PCR, lists solely in-frame clones and lacks some. Of about 140,000 clones detected, roughly 88% appear once; the ten largest clones hold approximately 7.5%. The sample was PBMCs. These receptors originate from a woman younger than 35 in good health and CMV-seropositive. Both conserved end residues are part of each CDR3. A D gene is named only where the DNA matches it firmly. Expanded clones get a size class; other rows say once, few or many, or leave the size out.

CDR3	V	J	D	size
CASSRGYVTDTQYF	TRBV5-1	TRBJ2-3	.	.
CASGGDSSYEQYF	TRBV6-1	TRBJ2-7	.	.
CASRIGRGVYEQFF	TRBV19	TRBJ2-1	.	.
CASSDRSFYGYTF	TRBV25-1	TRBJ1-2	.	.
CASSLSGNEQFF	TRBV7-9	TRBJ2-1	.	.
CASSQGTVVQPETQYF	TRBV5-1	TRBJ2-5	TRBD1	.
CAISESGTYGGYTF	TRBV10-3	TRBJ1-2	.	.
CASSWGGSTEAFF	TRBV5-1	TRBJ1-1	.	.
CASSPPGTSVMDTQYF	TRBV4-1	TRBJ2-3	TRBD2	.
CASSPGQGMMDTQYF	TRBV6-6	TRBJ2-3	TRBD1	.
CASNTRLAGGYEQYF	TRBV27	TRBJ2-7	TRBD2	.
CASSAGLNTGELFF	TRBV2	TRBJ2-2	.	.
CASSLHRGVSYEQYF	TRBV7-3	TRBJ2-7	.	.
CASSLWGSRNTEAFF	TRBV28	TRBJ1-1	.	.
CASSLAYYEQYF	TRBV28	TRBJ2-7	.	few
CASSQSTRDLFYEQYF	TRBV23-1	TRBJ2-7	.	.
CASSPRGGNQPQHF	TRBV18	TRBJ1-5	.	.
CASSVTGYTEAFF	TRBV9	TRBJ1-1	.	once
CASSAGTGMVETQYF	TRBV9	TRBJ2-5	TRBD1	.
CASSQDNRRDEKLFF	TRBV4-3	TRBJ1-4	.	.
CASSLVPTTSAGELFF	TRBV11-2	TRBJ2-2	.	.
CASSPTGGLYNEQFF	TRBV5-1	TRBJ2-1	TRBD1	.
CASSLADSSYNEQFF	TRBV5-1	TRBJ2-1	.	.
CASSYSKRRVQPQHF	TRBV6-5	TRBJ1-5	.	.
CASSSGQYNSPLHF	TRBV6-6	TRBJ1-6	TRBD1	.
CASSPIQTGELFF	TRBV7-2	TRBJ2-2	.	.
CAWSHRDRGNQPQHF	TRBV30	TRBJ1-5	TRBD1	.
CASSLVGGQGYGYTF	TRBV7-9	TRBJ1-2	.	.
CASSLDSGDRGYGYTF	TRBV5-4	TRBJ1-2	TRBD1	.
CASIKGQGVDTQYF	TRBV5-8	TRBJ2-3	TRBD1	.
CASSFFGQGASYEQYF	TRBV5-1	TRBJ2-7	TRBD1	.
CASSARLSTGNTIYF	TRBV7-8	TRBJ1-3	.	.
CAGGGGEKLFF	TRBV6-5	TRBJ1-4	.	.
CATSRQGTGELFF	TRBV15	TRBJ2-2	.	.
CASSSGTASNQPQHF	TRBV6-6	TRBJ1-5	TRBD1	few
CASSVGHDNEQFF	TRBV9	TRBJ2-1	.	.
CASSPDPGREETQYF	TRBV5-6	TRBJ2-5	.	.
CASSERVTGELFF	TRBV6-5	TRBJ2-2	.	.
CASSWAELRPYQPQHF	TRBV28	TRBJ1-5	.	once
CASSQDESSYNEQFF	TRBV14	TRBJ2-1	.	.
CASSPRLQGAAETQYF	TRBV7-2	TRBJ2-5	TRBD1	.
CASSLARQGAVGYTF	TRBV7-8	TRBJ1-2	TRBD1	.
CASRDRENSPLHF	TRBV9	TRBJ1-6	TRBD1	.
CASTTAGSGNTIYF	TRBV6-5	TRBJ1-3	.	.
CASSVMGLARNNEQFF	TRBV9	TRBJ2-1	TRBD2	.
CASSITLATYEQYF	TRBV19	TRBJ2-7	.	.
CASSRRGYEQYF	TRBV28	TRBJ2-7	.	few
CASSLGAGDSYEQYF	TRBV5-1	TRBJ2-7	TRBD2	few
CASSLAPDRGQETQYF	TRBV5-6	TRBJ2-5	TRBD1	.
CAISAHGSNQPQHF	TRBV10-3	TRBJ1-5	.	.
CASGGSGYSTDTQYF	TRBV12-5	TRBJ2-3	.	.
CASSPRTGAYEQYF	TRBV5-1	TRBJ2-7	TRBD1	.